This T cell receptor beta chain emerged from a study of T-cell reconstitution after alpha-beta-depleted transplantation in children. Unique molecular identifiers featured in how the TCRbeta library was prepared. TCRdb processed the PCR reads anew with MiXCR; each CDR3 protein has one entry. Of some 500,000 distinct CDR3 sequences listed, 18% were seen once; the top ten hold less than 4%. This clonotype was counted between two and nine times. The source was PBMCs from the stem cell graft donor, collected from the stem cell graft. The clonotype comes from a human donor who donated a stem cell graft to a child with acute lymphoblastic leukemia.

The CDR3 protein is CASSYSRRVSGQPKETQYF. The CDR3, as DNA: TGTGCCAGCAGTTACTCGAGACGGGTCTCGGGACAGCCTAAAGAGACCCAGTACTTC. The J gene is TRBJ2-5, the V gene TRBV6-5; 7 bases fit TRBD1. The J segment lost 3 bases and the V segment lost 0 bases, leaving 16 bases of the junction unmatched. CDR3 size: 19 residues. Germline values: CDR1 MNHEY, CDR2 SVGAGI.